The rows below give T cell receptor beta chains drawn from one sample of a study of blood T cell repertoires in COVID-19. Assay: immunoSEQ multiplex PCR; the TCRdb copy retains only in-frame clones and omits some. The table includes some 180,000 clones, more than 70% detected once. Specimen: peripheral blood. These receptors all stem from a man between 50 and 59 years old with COVID-19, enrolled during active disease. The CDR3 runs from the conserved cysteine through the conserved F or W. D genes are given only for firm matches. Size is stated for part of the rows, as once, few or many counts, or as a class when the clone is expanded.

CDR3aa	CDR3nt	d_gene	j_gene	v_gene	abundance
CASSSGGHYGYTF	TGTGCCAGCAGCTCCGGAGGGCACTATGGCTACACCTTC	.	TRBJ1-2	TRBV2	.
CASSQVWAESSYEQYF	TGCGCCAGCAGCCAAGTCTGGGCCGAAAGCTCCTACGAGCAGTACTTC	.	TRBJ2-7	TRBV4-3	.
CASSAMTGHATEAFF	TGTGCCAGCAGCGCCATGACAGGGCATGCCACTGAAGCTTTCTTT	TRBD1	TRBJ1-1	TRBV7-6	.
CASGRDRGGETQYF	TGTGCCAGCGGCCGGGACAGGGGAGGGGAGACCCAGTACTTC	TRBD1	TRBJ2-5	TRBV7-6	.
CASSLEGGRRSATQYF	TGTGCCAGCAGTCTTGAGGGGGGGAGGAGGTCGGCTACCCAGTACTTC	.	TRBJ2-5	TRBV28	.
CSVAGTAYEQYF	TGCAGCGTTGCCGGGACAGCCTACGAGCAGTACTTC	TRBD1	TRBJ2-7	TRBV29-1	.
CARPRGGQPQHF	TGTGCCAGACCCCGGGGTGGGCAGCCCCAGCATTTT	.	TRBJ1-5	TRBV9	.
CASSTQGAGANVLTF	TGTGCCAGCAGTACCCAGGGTGCCGGGGCCAACGTCCTGACTTTC	.	TRBJ2-6	TRBV5-6	.
CASSLGSGRLQFF	TGTGCCAGCAGCTTAGGTAGCGGGAGGTTGCAGTTCTTC	TRBD2	TRBJ2-1	TRBV11-2	few
CSVGGRTGANTGELFF	TGCAGCGTCGGGGGACGGACAGGGGCGAACACCGGGGAGCTGTTTTTT	TRBD1	TRBJ2-2	TRBV29-1	.
CASSADPGSYEQYF	TGTGCCAGCAGCGCCGACCCGGGCTCCTACGAGCAGTACTTC	.	TRBJ2-7	TRBV9	.
CASSPSAGLASYNEQFF	TGTGCCAGCAGCCCCTCCGCCGGACTAGCTTCCTACAATGAGCAGTTCTTC	TRBD2	TRBJ2-1	TRBV7-3	.
CASNKKTGATGELFF	TGTGCCAGCAATAAAAAGACAGGGGCTACCGGGGAGCTGTTTTTT	TRBD1	TRBJ2-2	TRBV27	.
CASSDWLGAGGEQFF	TGTGCCAGCAGTGATTGGTTAGGGGCGGGAGGCGAGCAGTTCTTC	TRBD2	TRBJ2-1	TRBV6-1	.
CASSYGQGTEAFF	TGTGCCAGCAGTTATGGGCAGGGCACTGAAGCTTTCTTT	.	TRBJ1-1	TRBV6-5	.
CASSQTASHTEAFF	TGTGCCAGCAGTCAAACTGCGAGCCACACTGAAGCTTTCTTT	.	TRBJ1-1	TRBV2	.
CASSSPGHTNTEAFF	TGTGCCAGCAGTTCTCCGGGACACACGAACACTGAAGCTTTCTTT	.	TRBJ1-1	TRBV28	.
CASSQRAGQGAGETQYF	TGTGCCAGCAGCCAAAGAGCGGGACAGGGGGCGGGAGAGACCCAGTACTTC	TRBD1	TRBJ2-5	TRBV7-8	.
CASSETGQTMLSGNTIYF	TGTGCCAGTAGTGAAACGGGACAGACGATGCTTTCTGGAAACACCATATATTTT	TRBD1	TRBJ1-3	TRBV19	.
CASSLSDRGTEAFF	TGTGCCAGCAGTTTGTCGGACAGGGGGACTGAAGCTTTCTTT	TRBD1	TRBJ1-1	TRBV27	once
CASSLGAGAGEKLFF	TGTGCCAGCAGTCTCGGGGCAGGGGCGGGTGAAAAACTGTTTTTT	.	TRBJ1-4	TRBV28	.
CATSRLLSLVVNTEAFF	TGTGCCACCAGCAGGTTGTTATCGTTAGTTGTGAACACTGAAGCTTTCTTT	.	TRBJ1-1	TRBV15	.
CASRSDRNYGYTF	TGTGCCAGCAGATCCGACAGGAACTATGGCTACACCTTC	.	TRBJ1-2	TRBV27	.
CASSFTRTGKGEKLFF	TGTGCCAGCAGCTTTACCCGGACAGGGAAAGGTGAAAAACTGTTTTTT	TRBD1	TRBJ1-4	TRBV3-1/TRBV3-2	once
CASRWDRGWTEAFF	TGTGCCAGCAGGTGGGACAGGGGTTGGACTGAAGCTTTCTTT	TRBD1	TRBJ1-1	TRBV5-5	.
CASSLGWGGFYEQYF	TGTGCCAGCAGCTTAGGATGGGGAGGGTTCTACGAGCAGTACTTC	TRBD2	TRBJ2-7	TRBV7-9	.
CASRAQNPYNEQFF	TGTGCCAGTAGGGCACAAAATCCCTACAATGAGCAGTTCTTC	.	TRBJ2-1	TRBV19	.
CASSQGATSGNTIYF	TGCGCCAGCAGCCAAGGGGCTACCTCTGGAAACACCATATATTTT	.	TRBJ1-3	TRBV4-3	once
CASGQGQETQYF	TGTGCCAGCGGACAGGGACAAGAGACCCAGTACTTC	TRBD1	TRBJ2-5	TRBV7-9	.
CASSVEDRWDSPLHF	TGTGCCAGCAGCGTTGAAGACAGGTGGGATTCACCCCTCCACTTT	.	TRBJ1-6	TRBV9	.
CSVDDRGLRGYTF	TGCAGCGTTGATGACAGGGGGCTCAGGGGCTACACCTTC	TRBD1	TRBJ1-2	TRBV29-1	.
CASSPLGQGDQPQHF	TGTGCCAGCAGTCCTCTCGGACAGGGCGATCAGCCCCAGCATTTT	TRBD1	TRBJ1-5	TRBV27	.
CASSYPKLKTEITGETQYF	TGTGCCAGCAGCTACCCCAAACTAAAGACCGAAATCACCGGGGAGACCCAGTACTTC	.	TRBJ2-5	TRBV11-2	.